These T cell receptor beta chains were read from a single sample in a study of persistence of HIV-infected CD4 T cells. Some clones are missing from TCRdb's copy, which holds only in-frame ones; the method was immunoSEQ multiplex PCR. The top ten hold more than 2.5% of the sample, which has about 46,000 clones, about 90% seen once. Their antigens remain unidentified. The sample in question was CD4+ T cells sorted from PBMCs after roughly 17-hour stimulation, obtained from a patient who received antiretroviral therapy. All receptors come from an adult woman with HIV who was CMV-seropositive. Each CDR3 is given with its conserved first and last residue. A D gene is named only where the DNA matches it firmly. Expanded clones get a size class; other rows say once, few or many, or leave the size out.

V	J	size	D	CDR3	DNA
TRBV7-8	TRBJ1-5	NA	NA	CASSPPQHF	TGTGCCAGCAGCCCCCCCCAGCATTTT
TRBV7-2	TRBJ1-3	NA	NA	CASSLGPAFSGNTIYF	TGTGCCAGCAGCTTAGGGCCAGCGTTCTCTGGAAACACCATATATTTT
TRBV2	TRBJ2-2	NA	TRBD1	CASSGGQGLIGELFF	TGTGCCAGCAGTGGCGGACAGGGGTTAATCGGGGAGCTGTTTTTT
TRBV11-2	TRBJ1-1	NA	NA	CASSSGRRTEAFF	TGTGCCAGCAGCTCGGGACGAAGGACTGAAGCTTTCTTT
TRBV11-3	TRBJ1-1	NA	NA	CASSFGGLGTNTEAFF	TGTGCCAGCAGCTTTGGCGGTTTAGGGACGAACACTGAAGCTTTCTTT
TRBV19	TRBJ1-2	NA	NA	CASSKGENYGYTF	TGTGCCAGTAGTAAAGGGGAAAACTATGGCTACACCTTC
TRBV6-5	TRBJ1-1	few	NA	CATWEGTEAFF	TGTGCCACATGGGAAGGGACTGAAGCTTTCTTT
TRBV19	TRBJ2-2	NA	TRBD2	CATSKGTSGGYYTGELFF	TGTGCCACCTCCAAAGGGACTAGCGGGGGGTATTACACCGGGGAGCTGTTTTTT
TRBV28	TRBJ2-5	NA	NA	CASLRRGSKTQYF	TGTGCCAGCCTAAGAAGGGGGTCGAAGACCCAGTACTTC
TRBV29-1	TRBJ2-5	NA	TRBD1	CSARTGDETQYF	TGCAGCGCTCGGACAGGGGACGAGACCCAGTACTTC